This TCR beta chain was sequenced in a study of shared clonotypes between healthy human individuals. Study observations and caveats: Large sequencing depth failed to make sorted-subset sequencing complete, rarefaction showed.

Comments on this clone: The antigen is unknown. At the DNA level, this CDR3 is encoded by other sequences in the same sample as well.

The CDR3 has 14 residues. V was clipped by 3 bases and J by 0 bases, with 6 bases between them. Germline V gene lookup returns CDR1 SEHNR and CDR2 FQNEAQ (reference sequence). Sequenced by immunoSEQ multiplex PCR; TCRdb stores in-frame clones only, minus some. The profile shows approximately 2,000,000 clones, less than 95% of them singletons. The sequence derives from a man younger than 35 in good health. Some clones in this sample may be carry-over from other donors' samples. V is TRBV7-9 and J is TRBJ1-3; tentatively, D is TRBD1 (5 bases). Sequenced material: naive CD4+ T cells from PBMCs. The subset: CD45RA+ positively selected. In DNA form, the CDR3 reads TGTGCCAGCAGCTTGAGGGGCTCTGGAAACACCATATATTTT. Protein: CASSLRGSGNTIYF.